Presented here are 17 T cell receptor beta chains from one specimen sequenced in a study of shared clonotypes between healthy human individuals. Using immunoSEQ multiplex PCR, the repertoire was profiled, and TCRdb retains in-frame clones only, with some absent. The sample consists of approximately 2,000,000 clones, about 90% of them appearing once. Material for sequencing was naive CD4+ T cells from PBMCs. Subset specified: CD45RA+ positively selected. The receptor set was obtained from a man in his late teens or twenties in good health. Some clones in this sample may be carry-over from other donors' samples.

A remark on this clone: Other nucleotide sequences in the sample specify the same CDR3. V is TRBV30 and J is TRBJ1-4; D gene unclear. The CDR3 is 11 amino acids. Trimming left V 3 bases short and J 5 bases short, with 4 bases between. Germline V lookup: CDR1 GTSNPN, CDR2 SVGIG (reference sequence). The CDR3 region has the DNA TGTGCCTGGAGCGAGAATGAAAAACTGTTTTTT. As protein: CAWSENEKLFF.

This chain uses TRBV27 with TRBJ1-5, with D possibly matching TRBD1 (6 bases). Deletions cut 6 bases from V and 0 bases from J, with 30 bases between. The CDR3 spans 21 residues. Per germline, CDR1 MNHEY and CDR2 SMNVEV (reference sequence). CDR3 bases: TGTGCCAGCAGCCCCTTCTTCAGGGGTTTTTCCTCGGCCAATAGCAATCAGCCCCAGCATTTT. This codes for CASSPFFRGFSSANSNQPQHF.

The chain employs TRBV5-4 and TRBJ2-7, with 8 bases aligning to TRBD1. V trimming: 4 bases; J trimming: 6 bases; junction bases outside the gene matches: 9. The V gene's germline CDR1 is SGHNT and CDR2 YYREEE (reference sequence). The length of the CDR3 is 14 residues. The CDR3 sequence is CASSPGTGGGEQYF. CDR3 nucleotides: TGTGCCAGCAGCCCTGGGACAGGTGGAGGCGAGCAGTACTTC.

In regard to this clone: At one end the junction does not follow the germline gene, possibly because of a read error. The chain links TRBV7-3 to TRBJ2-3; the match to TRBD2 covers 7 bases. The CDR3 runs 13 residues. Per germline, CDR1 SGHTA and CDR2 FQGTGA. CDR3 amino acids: CASSQSWSGERNF. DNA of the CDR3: TGTGCCAGCAGCCAAAGCTGGAGCGGGGAAAGGAATTTT.

The DNA of the CDR3 is TGTGCCACCACGGGACGGAGCTACGAGCAGTACTTC. It yields the protein CATTGRSYEQYF. The chain combines TRBV28 with TRBJ2-7, with D perhaps matching TRBD1 or TRBD2 (5 bases each). The CDR3 extends over 12 amino acids. The V end was cut by 10 bases, the J end by 3 bases, with 13 bases between. In germline, CDR1 is MDHEN, CDR2 SYDVKM.

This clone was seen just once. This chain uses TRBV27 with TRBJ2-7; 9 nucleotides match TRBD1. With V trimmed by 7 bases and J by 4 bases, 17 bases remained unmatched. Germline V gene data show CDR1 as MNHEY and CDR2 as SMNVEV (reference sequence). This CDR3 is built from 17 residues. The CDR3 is CASMPIFRQGGGYEQYF. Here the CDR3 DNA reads TGTGCCAGCATGCCTATCTTCCGACAGGGGGGAGGTTACGAGCAGTACTTC.

This chain's CDR3 is CASSLSRAPQHF. In nucleotides, the CDR3 is TGTGCCAGCAGCTTAAGCAGGGCCCCCCAGCATTTT. The chain combines TRBV7-8 with TRBJ1-5, with D possibly TRBD1 on 5 matching bases. The germline CDR1 and CDR2 sequences are SGHVS and FQNEAQ. The ends were cut back, 2 bases at V and 10 bases at J, with 9 bases in the middle. The CDR3 loop spans 12 amino acids.

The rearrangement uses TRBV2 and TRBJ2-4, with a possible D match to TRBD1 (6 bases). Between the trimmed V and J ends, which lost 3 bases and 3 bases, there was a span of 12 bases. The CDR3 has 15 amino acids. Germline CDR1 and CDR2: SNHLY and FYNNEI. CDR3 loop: CASSDRTVGKNIQYF. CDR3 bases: TGTGCCAGCAGTGACAGGACAGTTGGCAAAAACATTCAGTACTTC.

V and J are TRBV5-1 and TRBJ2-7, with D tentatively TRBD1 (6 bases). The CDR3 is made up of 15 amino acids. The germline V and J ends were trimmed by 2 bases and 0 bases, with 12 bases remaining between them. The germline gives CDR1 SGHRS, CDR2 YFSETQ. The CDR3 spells CASSFGTPSSYEQYF. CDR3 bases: TGCGCCAGCAGCTTTGGGACACCGAGCTCCTACGAGCAGTACTTC.

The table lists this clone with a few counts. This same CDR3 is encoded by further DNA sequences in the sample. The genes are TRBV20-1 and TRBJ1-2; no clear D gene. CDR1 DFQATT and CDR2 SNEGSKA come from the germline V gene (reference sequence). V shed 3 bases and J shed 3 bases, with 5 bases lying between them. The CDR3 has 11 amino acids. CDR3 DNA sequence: TGCAGTGCTAGTAGGGACTATGGCTACACCTTC. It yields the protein CSASRDYGYTF.

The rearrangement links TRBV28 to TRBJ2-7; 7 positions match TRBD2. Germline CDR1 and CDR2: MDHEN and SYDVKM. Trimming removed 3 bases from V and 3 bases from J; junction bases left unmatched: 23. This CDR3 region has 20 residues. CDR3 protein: CASSFPSREGKKTRGYEQYF. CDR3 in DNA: TGTGCCAGCAGTTTCCCATCCAGGGAGGGGAAAAAAACCCGGGGCTACGAGCAGTACTTC.

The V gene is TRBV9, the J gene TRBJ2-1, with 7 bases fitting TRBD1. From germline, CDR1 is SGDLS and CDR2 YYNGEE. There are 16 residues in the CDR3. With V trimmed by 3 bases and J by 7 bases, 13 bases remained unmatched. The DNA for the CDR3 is TGTGCCAGCAGCGATCCCGGAAGGGGGCCTGGGAATGAGCAGTTCTTC. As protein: CASSDPGRGPGNEQFF.

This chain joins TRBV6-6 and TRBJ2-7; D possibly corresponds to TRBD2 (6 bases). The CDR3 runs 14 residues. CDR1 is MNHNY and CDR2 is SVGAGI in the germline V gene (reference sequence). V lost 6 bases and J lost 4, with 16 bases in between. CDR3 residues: CASREEGLNYEQYF. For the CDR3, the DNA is TGTGCCAGCAGGGAGGAGGGGCTTAATTACGAGCAGTACTTC.

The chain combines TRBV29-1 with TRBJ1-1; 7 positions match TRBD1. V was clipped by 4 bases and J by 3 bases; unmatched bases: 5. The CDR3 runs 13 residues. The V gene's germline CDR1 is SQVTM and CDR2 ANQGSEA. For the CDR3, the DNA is TGCAGCGTTGCTGGACAGGTCGACACTGAAGCTTTCTTT. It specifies CSVAGQVDTEAFF. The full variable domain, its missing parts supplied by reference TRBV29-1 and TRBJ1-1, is SAVISQKPSRDICQRGTSLTIQCQVDSQVTMMFWYRQQPGQSLTLIATANQGSEATYESGFVIDKFPISRPNLTFSTLTVSNMSPEDSSIYLCSVAGQVDTEAFFGQGTRLTVV.

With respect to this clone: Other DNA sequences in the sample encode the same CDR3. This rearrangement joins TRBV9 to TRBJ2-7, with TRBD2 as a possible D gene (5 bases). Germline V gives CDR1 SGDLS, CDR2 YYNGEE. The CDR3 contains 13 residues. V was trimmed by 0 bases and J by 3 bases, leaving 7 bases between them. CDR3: CASSVEEGYEQYF. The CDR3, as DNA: TGTGCCAGCAGCGTAGAAGAGGGCTACGAGCAGTACTTC.

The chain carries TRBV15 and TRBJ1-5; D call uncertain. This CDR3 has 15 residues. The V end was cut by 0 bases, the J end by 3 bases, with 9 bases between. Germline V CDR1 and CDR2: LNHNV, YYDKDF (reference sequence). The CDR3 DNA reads TGTGCCACCAGCAGAGATCACGGCTTCAATCAGCCCCAGCATTTT. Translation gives CATSRDHGFNQPQHF.

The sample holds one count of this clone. The CDR3: CASSSLHMQGAGTEAFF. The DNA for the CDR3 is TGTGCCAGCAGCTCGTTACATATGCAGGGGGCGGGAACTGAAGCTTTCTTT. The rearrangement links TRBV5-8 to TRBJ1-1, with 8 bases identical to TRBD1. CDR1 SGHTS and CDR2 YDEGEE come from the germline V gene. The CDR3 loop spans 17 amino acids. Unmatched junction bases numbered 15, after V lost 3 bases and J lost 5 bases.